A selection of T cell receptor beta chains follows, all from one sample in a study of shared clonotypes between healthy human individuals. Generated by immunoSEQ multiplex PCR, the TCRdb table keeps only in-frame clones and is missing some. The sample yields about 2 million clones, 90% to 95% seen once. Source material: naive CD4+ T cells sorted from blood. The receptor set was obtained from a man in his late teens or twenties in good health. The CDR3 runs from the conserved cysteine through the conserved F or W. The D gene is left open where the match is weak. Not every row has a clone size; where given, it reads once, few, many or a size class.

clone_size	j_call	d_call	v_call	cdr3_nt	cdr3_aa
NA	TRBJ1-1	NA	TRBV29-1	TGCAGCGTTGACGCTTCTTTCGACACTGAAGCTTTCTTT	CSVDASFDTEAFF
NA	TRBJ2-1	NA	TRBV6-6	TGTGCCAGCAGTCACACCGGGGGCTCCTACAATGAGCAGTTCTTC	CASSHTGGSYNEQFF
NA	TRBJ2-2	NA	TRBV5-1	TGCGCCAGCAGCTTAGCGGCCTGGGGGACCGGGGAGCTGTTTTTT	CASSLAAWGTGELFF
NA	TRBJ1-4	TRBD1	TRBV5-1	TGCGCCAGCAGCGGAAGGGACAGCAATAATGAAAAACTGTTTTTT	CASSGRDSNNEKLFF
NA	TRBJ1-3	NA	TRBV6-1	TGTGCCAGCATCCAGATCGGCTCTGGAAACACCATATATTTT	CASIQIGSGNTIYF
NA	TRBJ1-2	NA	TRBV9	TGTGCCAGCAGCGCAGGGGTAGGGGGCTACACCTTC	CASSAGVGGYTF
NA	TRBJ1-1	TRBD1	TRBV6-1	TGTGCCACCCCCAGGGGGCGGGACACTGAAGCTTTCTTT	CATPRGRDTEAFF
once	TRBJ1-1	NA	TRBV30	TGTGCCTGGAAGGATTTCCACACTGAAGCTTTCTTT	CAWKDFHTEAFF
NA	TRBJ2-1	NA	TRBV29-1	TGCAGCGCCCCGGGTTTTGGGCCCATCTACAATGAGCAGTTCTTC	CSAPGFGPIYNEQFF
NA	TRBJ1-2	NA	TRBV27	TGTGCCAGCAGTTTAATGGGGTTCTATGGCTACACCTTC	CASSLMGFYGYTF
NA	TRBJ2-5	TRBD2	TRBV11-3	TGTGCCAGCAGCTTGTCTAGCGGGAAAAAAGAGACCCAGTACTTC	CASSLSSGKKETQYF
NA	TRBJ2-1	NA	TRBV30	TGTGCCTGGAGTGTACGCAATGAGCAGTTCTTC	CAWSVRNEQFF
NA	TRBJ1-5	TRBD1	TRBV5-1	TGCGCCAGCAGCAAAGGGACAGGGGAAAGCAATCAGCCCCAGCATTTT	CASSKGTGESNQPQHF
many	TRBJ2-2	NA	TRBV14	TGTGCCAGCAGCCAAGCACTAGCCGGGGAGCTGTTTTTT	CASSQALAGELFF
once	TRBJ2-7	NA	TRBV7-9	TGTGCCAGCAGCCTAGGGGGGCTAGGCTACGAGCAGTACTTC	CASSLGGLGYEQYF
once	TRBJ1-4	NA	TRBV5-1	TGCGCCAGCAGTTTGGGGGGCCTTAATGAAAAACTGTTTTTT	CASSLGGLNEKLFF
NA	TRBJ2-3	NA	TRBV5-1	TGCGCCAGCAGCTTGCCTCCGAGCACAGATACGCAGTATTTT	CASSLPPSTDTQYF
NA	TRBJ2-7	TRBD1	TRBV7-2	TGTGCCAGTGCACGACAGGGAATCTACGAGCAGTACTTC	CASARQGIYEQYF
NA	TRBJ2-1	NA	TRBV5-4	TGTGCCAGCAGCTTACCTACAGGGCCCAATGAGCAGTTCTTC	CASSLPTGPNEQFF
once	TRBJ1-5	NA	TRBV6-1	TGTGCCAGCAGTGATGCAGGGGGCAATCAGCCCCAGCATTTT	CASSDAGGNQPQHF
once	TRBJ2-5	TRBD2	TRBV4-1	TGCGCCAGCAGCCAAGGGGGGAGACTAGCGGGTCGAGAGACCCAGTACTTC	CASSQGGRLAGRETQYF
NA	TRBJ2-3	TRBD2	TRBV28	TGTGCCAGCAGTTTAAGCGGGGGAAAGTATTTT	CASSLSGGKYF
NA	TRBJ2-6	NA	TRBV5-1	TGCGCCAGCAGCTTGAGGACAGCTGCTGGGGCCAACGTCCTGACTTTC	CASSLRTAAGANVLTF
NA	TRBJ1-1	NA	TRBV30	TGTGCCTGGAGTGTGCGGGGCCTCAGGACTGAAGCTTTCTTT	CAWSVRGLRTEAFF
NA	TRBJ2-1	TRBD2	TRBV9	TGTGCCAGCAGCGAACTAGCGGGGATCTACAATGAGCAGTTCTTC	CASSELAGIYNEQFF
once	TRBJ1-1	TRBD1	TRBV5-1	TGCGCCAGCAGCTTGGATGGACAGGGGACTGAAGCTTTCTTT	CASSLDGQGTEAFF
NA	TRBJ2-7	NA	TRBV7-2	TGTGCCAGCAGCCAGCAACAGGTGGGGGAGCAGTACTTC	CASSQQQVGEQYF
NA	TRBJ2-7	NA	TRBV6-5	TGTGCCAGCAGCCCCGGACCCCCCGAGCAGTACTTC	CASSPGPPEQYF
NA	TRBJ2-5	TRBD1	TRBV7-2	TGTGCCAGCAGCTTTCGACCAGGGACAGGGAGACGAGAGACCCAGTACTTC	CASSFRPGTGRRETQYF
NA	TRBJ1-4	NA	TRBV28	TGTGCCAGCAGTCCCCACCCTTCGTCATCTAATGAAAAACTGTTTTTT	CASSPHPSSSNEKLFF
NA	TRBJ1-1	NA	TRBV6-5	TGTGCCAGCACCCCCGGGACGGGGATGAACACTGAAGCTTTCTTT	CASTPGTGMNTEAFF
once	TRBJ2-1	NA	TRBV4-3	TGCGCCAGCAGCCAAGAGGGCAAGAGCTCCTACAATGAGCAGTTCTTC	CASSQEGKSSYNEQFF
NA	TRBJ2-7	TRBD2	TRBV5-6	TGTGCCAGCAGCGGGTATAGCGGGAGGTTGACCTACGAGCAGTACTTC	CASSGYSGRLTYEQYF
NA	TRBJ2-5	NA	TRBV9	TGTGCCAGCAGCGTAGGATTTCAAGAGACCCAGTACTTC	CASSVGFQETQYF
NA	TRBJ2-7	NA	TRBV2	TGTGCCAGCAGCGGTAGGGTTGGGAGTCAGGACGAGCAGTACTTC	CASSGRVGSQDEQYF
NA	TRBJ1-2	NA	TRBV5-1	TGCGCCAGCAGCCCGGGAGGGCCCGGCTACACCTTC	CASSPGGPGYTF
many	TRBJ2-1	TRBD2	TRBV30	TGTGCCTGGCATACCGGGGCGGGAGGCTCAAATGAGCAGTTCTTC	CAWHTGAGGSNEQFF
NA	TRBJ2-1	NA	TRBV9	TGTGCCAGCAGCGTAGCGACAGGTACGAGGGGTCCACTCAATGAGCAGTTCTTC	CASSVATGTRGPLNEQFF
NA	TRBJ1-2	NA	TRBV6-6	TGTGCCAGCAGTTCCACACAGGGTGAGGGTGGCTACACCTTC	CASSSTQGEGGYTF
NA	TRBJ2-1	TRBD2	TRBV7-2	TGTGCCAGCAGCTTAGTTAGCGGGAGTCCCGGCTATGAGCAGTTCTTC	CASSLVSGSPGYEQFF
NA	TRBJ2-1	NA	TRBV10-3	TGTGCCATCAGTGAGTCGAACGGGGGTGAGCAGTTCTTC	CAISESNGGEQFF
NA	TRBJ2-7	NA	TRBV11-3	TGTGCCAGCAGCTTAGCGTACACCTATGAGCAGTACTTC	CASSLAYTYEQYF
NA	TRBJ2-7	NA	TRBV15	TGTGCCACCAGCAGAGGAGGCAACTACGAGCAGTACTTC	CATSRGGNYEQYF
NA	TRBJ1-5	NA	TRBV10-3	TGTGCCATCAGTGAGTCTGGGGTTGGTCAGCCCCAGCATTTT	CAISESGVGQPQHF
NA	TRBJ2-2	TRBD2	TRBV6-1	TGTGCCAGCAGTGAAAACCTAGCGGGGGGGCCGGGCACCGGGGAGCTGTTTTTT	CASSENLAGGPGTGELFF
NA	TRBJ1-6	NA	TRBV30	TGTGCCTGGAGTGTACAATCGGGTTCACCCCTCCACTTT	CAWSVQSGSPLHF
NA	TRBJ2-1	TRBD2	TRBV9	TGTGCCAGCAGCGTAGGAGCGGGGCCTAACAATGAGCAGTTCTTC	CASSVGAGPNNEQFF
NA	TRBJ2-5	NA	TRBV7-3	TGTGCCAGCAGCTTACAGACGCGGGAGACCCAGTACTTC	CASSLQTRETQYF
NA	TRBJ2-5	NA	TRBV5-1	TGCGCCAGCAGCTTGGCCCTGGGGGTTGGGGGAGAGACCCAGTACTTC	CASSLALGVGGETQYF
NA	TRBJ2-7	NA	TRBV21-1	TGTGCCAGGGTGATGACAGGGGGGAGCCACGAGCAGTACTTC	CARVMTGGSHEQYF
NA	TRBJ2-1	TRBD2	TRBV10-2	TGCGCCAGCGGCTGGGTTAGCGGGAGGAATGAGCAGTTCTTC	CASGWVSGRNEQFF
NA	TRBJ2-3	NA	TRBV6-5	TGTGCCAGCAGTTACTCGACCGGGAGTCCAGATACGCAGTATTTT	CASSYSTGSPDTQYF